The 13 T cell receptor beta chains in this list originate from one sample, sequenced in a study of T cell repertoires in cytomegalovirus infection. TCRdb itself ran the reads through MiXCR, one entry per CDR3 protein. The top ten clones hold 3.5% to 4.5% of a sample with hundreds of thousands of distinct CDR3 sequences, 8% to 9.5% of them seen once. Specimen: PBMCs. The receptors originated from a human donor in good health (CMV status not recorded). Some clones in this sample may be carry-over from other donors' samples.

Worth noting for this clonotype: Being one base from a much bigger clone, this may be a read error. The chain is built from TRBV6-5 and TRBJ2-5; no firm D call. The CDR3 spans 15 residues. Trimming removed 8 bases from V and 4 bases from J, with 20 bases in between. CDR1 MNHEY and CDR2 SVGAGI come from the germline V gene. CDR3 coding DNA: TGTGCCAGCCAGATAAACCCGGGTCTATCAGAGACCCAGTACTTC. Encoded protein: CASQINPGLSETQYF.

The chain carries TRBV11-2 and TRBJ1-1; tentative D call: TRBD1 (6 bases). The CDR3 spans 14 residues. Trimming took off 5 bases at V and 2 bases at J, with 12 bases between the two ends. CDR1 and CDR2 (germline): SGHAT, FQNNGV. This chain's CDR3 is CASSRQEENTEAFF. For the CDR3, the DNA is TGTGCCAGCAGCCGACAGGAGGAAAACACTGAAGCTTTCTTT.

The CDR3 DNA is TGTGCCAGCAGCTTAGGTCTAGGGTTAAACGAGCAGTACTTC. This sequence encodes CASSLGLGLNEQYF. The chain uses TRBV7-2 and TRBJ2-7; no clear D gene. The CDR3 consists of 14 residues. With 1 base removed from V and 5 bases from J, the gap between germline ends came to 12 bases. Germline CDR1 SGHTA, CDR2 FQGNSA.

CDR3 DNA: TGTGCTAGTGCCCTACGGTTAGCCGACGGGCCCCAGCATTTT. This sequence encodes CASALRLADGPQHF. The chain employs TRBV12-5 and TRBJ1-5; unclear D gene. V lost 7 bases and J 9 bases, leaving 19 bases between the germline ends. The CDR3 has 14 amino acids. The germline V gene has CDR1 LGHNT and CDR2 FRNRAP.

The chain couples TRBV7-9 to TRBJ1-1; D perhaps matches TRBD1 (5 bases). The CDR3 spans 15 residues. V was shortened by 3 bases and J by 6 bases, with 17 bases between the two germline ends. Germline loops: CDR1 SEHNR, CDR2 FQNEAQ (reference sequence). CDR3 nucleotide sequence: TGTGCCAGCAGCTTTCAAGGGGCGCAGAGAGCTGAAGCTTTCTTT. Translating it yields CASSFQGAQRAEAFF.

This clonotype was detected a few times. The CDR3 loop reads CASSEWRGNNEQFF. The CDR3, as DNA: TGTGCCAGCAGTGAATGGCGGGGGAACAATGAGCAGTTCTTC. This chain connects TRBV25-1 to TRBJ2-1; 7 bases agree with TRBD2. The CDR3 length is 14 residues. Germline values: CDR1 MGHDK, CDR2 SYGVNS. V dropped 1 base and J dropped 5; count of bases not matched to a gene: 2.

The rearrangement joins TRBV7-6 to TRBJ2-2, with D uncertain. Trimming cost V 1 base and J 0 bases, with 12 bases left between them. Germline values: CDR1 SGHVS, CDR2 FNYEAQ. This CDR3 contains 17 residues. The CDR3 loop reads CASSLVMAPANTGELFF. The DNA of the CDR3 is TGTGCCAGCAGCTTAGTAATGGCACCTGCGAACACCGGGGAGCTGTTTTTT.

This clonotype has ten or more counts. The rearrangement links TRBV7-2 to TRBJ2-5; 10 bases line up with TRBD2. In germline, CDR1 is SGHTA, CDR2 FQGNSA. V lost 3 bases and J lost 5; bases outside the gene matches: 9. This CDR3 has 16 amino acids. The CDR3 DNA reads TGTGCCAGCAGCTTCAGAGCGGGGGGGCGTGGGGAGACCCAGTACTTC. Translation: CASSFRAGGRGETQYF.

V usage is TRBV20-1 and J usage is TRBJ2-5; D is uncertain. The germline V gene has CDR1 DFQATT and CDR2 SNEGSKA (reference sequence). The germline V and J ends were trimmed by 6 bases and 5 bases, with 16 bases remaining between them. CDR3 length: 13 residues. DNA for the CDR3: TGCAGTGCCGCGTTAGGGTTCGAGGAGACCCAGTACTTC. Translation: CSAALGFEETQYF.

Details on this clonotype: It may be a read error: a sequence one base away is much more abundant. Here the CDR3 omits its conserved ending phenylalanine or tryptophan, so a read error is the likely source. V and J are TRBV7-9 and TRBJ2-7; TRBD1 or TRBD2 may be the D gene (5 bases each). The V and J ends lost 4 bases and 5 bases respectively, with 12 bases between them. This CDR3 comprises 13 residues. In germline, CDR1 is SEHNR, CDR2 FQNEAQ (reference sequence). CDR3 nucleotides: TGTGCCAGCAGCTACGGGACCTTGGACGAGCAGTACTTA. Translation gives CASSYGTLDEQYL.

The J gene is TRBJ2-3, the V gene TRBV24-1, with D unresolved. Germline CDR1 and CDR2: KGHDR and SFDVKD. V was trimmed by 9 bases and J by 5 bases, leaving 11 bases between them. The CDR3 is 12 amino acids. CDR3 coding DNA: TGTGCCACCTCCCCCGTTGGAGATACGCAGTATTTT. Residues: CATSPVGDTQYF.

CDR3 sequence: CASSLPGTGRGNQPQHF. The CDR3 DNA reads TGTGCCAGCAGTCTACCAGGGACAGGGCGAGGCAATCAGCCCCAGCATTTT. The chain recombines TRBV12-3 or TRBV12-4 with TRBJ1-5, with TRBD1 matching over 9 bases. This CDR3 contains 17 residues. Trimming at V came to 5 bases and at J to 2 bases, leaving 10 bases not matched to a gene.

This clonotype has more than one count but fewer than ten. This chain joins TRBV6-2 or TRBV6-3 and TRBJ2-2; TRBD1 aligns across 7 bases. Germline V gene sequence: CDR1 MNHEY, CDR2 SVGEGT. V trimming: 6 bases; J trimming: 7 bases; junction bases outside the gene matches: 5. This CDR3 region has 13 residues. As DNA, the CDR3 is TGTGCCAGCAGCCGACAGGGAAACGGGGAGCTGTTTTTT. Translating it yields CASSRQGNGELFF.